This T cell receptor beta chain was identified in a study of blood T cell repertoires in COVID-19. Data came from immunoSEQ multiplex PCR; TCRdb stores just in-frame clones and leaves some out. Of more than 200,000 clones in the sample, approximately 86% were seen once. Germline CDR1 LNHDA, CDR2 SQIVND (reference sequence). The length of the CDR3 is 15 residues. V was shortened by 4 bases and J by 1 base, with 11 bases between the two germline ends. Source material: peripheral blood. The source of this sequence is a man aged 25 to 40 with active or convalescent COVID-19. V usage is TRBV19 and J usage is TRBJ1-5; D unclear. CDR3 amino acids: CASSRQGVSNQPQHF. CDR3 nucleotide sequence: TGTGCCAGTAGTAGACAAGGTGTGAGCAATCAGCCCCAGCATTTT.